Following are 23 T cell receptor beta chains from one sample sequenced in a study of Ad26.COV2.S vaccination and SARS-CoV-2 variants. Only in-frame clones appear in the TCRdb table, and some are missing; sequencing was by immunoSEQ multiplex PCR. Among around 310,000 clones listed, 85% to 90% were seen once. Treatment here: 15 to 20 received Ad26.COV2.S at low or high dose, single or two shots; several received placebo; per-sample allocation not given. Sampling happened 63 days after the first vaccine or placebo injection. This material consisted of peripheral blood, taken in a trial of Ad26.COV2.S vaccine versus placebo. Source of these receptors: a person between 18 and 60 years old who received the Ad26.COV2.S COVID-19 vaccine or a placebo.

This clone came up a few times. This chain's CDR3 is CASSQDVGAYYGYTF. The DNA of the CDR3 is TGCGCCAGCAGCCAAGATGTAGGGGCCTACTATGGCTACACCTTC. The chain has TRBV4-3 and TRBJ1-2, with D maybe TRBD1 (5 bases). Looked up from germline, CDR1 is LGHNA and CDR2 is YSLEER. Trimming removed 0 bases at V and 3 bases at J, with 11 bases between. The CDR3 covers 15 residues.

The chain employs TRBV12-3 or TRBV12-4 and TRBJ1-1; 8 bases agree with TRBD1. The CDR3 runs 12 residues. Trimming cost V 5 bases and J 7 bases; bases outside gene matches: 3. The CDR3 DNA follows: TGTGCCAGCAGTACGGACAGGGTTGAAGCTTTCTTT. This translates into CASSTDRVEAFF.

The rearrangement joins TRBV5-8 to TRBJ2-7; TRBD1 matches at 9 bases. Germline V gene lookup returns CDR1 SGHTS and CDR2 YDEGEE. The CDR3 is 13 amino acids. Trimming took 3 bases from V and 7 from J; bases not matched to a gene: 5. This CDR3 reads CASSSGQGREQYV. The CDR3 nucleotides are TGTGCCAGCAGCTCGGGACAGGGTCGGGAGCAGTACGTC.

The rearrangement joins TRBV5-4 to TRBJ1-1; unclear D gene. With 0 bases removed from V and 6 bases from J, the gap between germline ends came to 15 bases. The CDR3 is 15 residues long. Germline V gene lookup returns CDR1 SGHNT and CDR2 YYREEE (reference sequence). The CDR3 spells CASSLAVSLGAEAFF. The CDR3 DNA reads TGTGCCAGCAGCTTGGCCGTTTCACTGGGAGCTGAAGCTTTCTTT.

V gene TRBV7-2 combines with J gene TRBJ2-7; TRBD1 matches at 7 bases. This CDR3 comprises 15 residues. Germline loops: CDR1 SGHTA, CDR2 FQGNSA. J was trimmed by 6 bases and V by 1 base; bases with no gene match: 9. The CDR3 bases are TGTGCCAGCAGCTTAGGCCCGCACAGGGGCGGCGAGCAGTACGTC. Amino acid sequence: CASSLGPHRGGEQYV.

The rearrangement links TRBV19 to TRBJ2-3, with TRBD2 identical over 11 bases. V trimming: 5 bases; J trimming: 2 bases; junction bases outside the gene matches: 9. CDR1 is LNHDA and CDR2 is SQIVND in the germline V gene (reference sequence). The CDR3 contains 17 residues. The CDR3 DNA reads as TGTGCCAGTAGTCCCAGCCCGACTAGCGGGGTCACAGATACGCAGTATTTT. Amino acids: CASSPSPTSGVTDTQYF.

The chain links TRBV5-6 to TRBJ1-2; D gene uncertain. The germline V gene encodes CDR1 SGHDT and CDR2 YYEEEE. This CDR3 has 14 amino acids. V dropped 0 bases and J dropped 4 bases, with 10 bases sitting between them. The CDR3 DNA reads TGTGCCAGCAGCTTGGGGGGTAGTGGCTATGGCTACACCTTC. Translating gives CASSLGGSGYGYTF.

The rearrangement joins TRBV11-2 to TRBJ2-7, with 11 bases fitting TRBD1. V shed 4 bases, J shed 3 bases, and the junction held 8 bases outside the gene matches. The CDR3 has 16 residues. Per the germline V gene, CDR1 is SGHAT and CDR2 is FQNNGV. CDR3 residues: CASSYNTGTGGYEQYF. CDR3 bases: TGTGCCAGCAGCTATAATACCGGGACAGGGGGCTACGAGCAGTACTTC.

DNA for the CDR3: TGTGCCAGCTCGAGGGCTTCTGGAAACACCATATATTTT. Its translation is CASSRASGNTIYF. V gene TRBV2 combines with J gene TRBJ1-3; D is ambiguous. Trimming removed 8 bases at V and 1 base at J, with 9 bases between. The length of the CDR3 is 13 residues. CDR1 and CDR2 (germline): SNHLY, FYNNEI.

The chain couples TRBV7-2 to TRBJ2-7; possibly TRBD1 for D (5 bases). Germline loops: CDR1 SGHTA, CDR2 FQGNSA. The CDR3 sequence is 16 residues long. V shed 1 base and J shed 2 bases, with 15 bases lying between them. The CDR3 sequence is CASSLEVWGAPYEQYF. The DNA of the CDR3 is TGTGCCAGCAGCTTAGAGGTCTGGGGCGCCCCCTACGAGCAGTACTTC.

The table lists this clone with a count of one. The rearrangement joins TRBV18 to TRBJ2-2; D unclear. The CDR3 has 12 amino acids. Per the germline V gene, CDR1 is KGHSH and CDR2 is LQKENI. V lost 3 bases to trimming and J lost 6 bases, with 5 bases between them. This CDR3 reads CASSPFSGELFF. CDR3 bases: TGTGCCAGCTCACCTTTTTCCGGGGAGCTGTTTTTT.

V and J are TRBV12-3 or TRBV12-4 and TRBJ2-2, with a tentative D call TRBD1 (6 bases). This CDR3 comprises 13 residues. Between the trimmed V and J ends, which lost 8 bases and 4 bases, there was a span of 11 bases. The CDR3 here is CASGNRATGELFF. The CDR3 DNA is TGTGCCAGCGGGAACAGGGCCACCGGGGAGCTGTTTTTT.

The chain joins TRBV11-2 to TRBJ2-2, with D perhaps TRBD1 or TRBD2 (6 bases each). V shed 3 bases and J shed 6 bases, with 8 bases lying between them. Germline V lookup: CDR1 SGHAT, CDR2 FQNNGV. The CDR3 length is 13 residues. The CDR3 region has the DNA TGTGCCAGCAGCTTCCGGGGGCCCGGGGAGCTGTTTTTT. As protein: CASSFRGPGELFF. The whole variable domain, filled in from reference TRBV11-2 and TRBJ2-2, reads EAGVAQSPRYKIIEKRQSVAFWCNPISGHATLYWYQQILGQGPKLLIQFQNNGVVDDSQLPKDRFSAERLKGVDSTLKIQPAKLEDSAVYLCASSFRGPGELFFGEGSRLTVL.

The J gene is TRBJ2-7, the V gene TRBV10-3; weak D call: TRBD1 (5 bases). The germline V and J ends were trimmed by 6 bases and 7 bases, with 16 bases remaining between them. Germline lookup yields CDR1 ENHRY and CDR2 SYGVKD. The CDR3 extends over 13 amino acids. The CDR3 protein is CAISDRVLGEQYF. Written as DNA, the CDR3 is TGTGCCATCAGCGACAGAGTTCTGGGGGAGCAGTACTTC.

Points on this clone: The sample carries other DNA sequences with the same CDR3. The rearrangement joins TRBV18 to TRBJ2-3; D ambiguous. The germline V and J ends were trimmed by 6 bases and 6 bases, with 7 bases remaining between them. CDR1 is KGHSH and CDR2 is LQKENI in the germline V gene. The CDR3 sequence is 11 residues long. CDR3 sequence (DNA): TGTGCCAGCTCGCGTGGGGATACGCAGTATTTT. Its translation: CASSRGDTQYF.

The genes are TRBV5-6 and TRBJ1-2; D may be TRBD1 (5 bases). This CDR3 has 14 residues. The germline V gene encodes CDR1 SGHDT and CDR2 YYEEEE. The V and J ends lost 2 bases and 6 bases respectively, with 14 bases between them. The CDR3 DNA reads TGTGCCAGCAGCTTCAGTTGGGGGGAGGATGGCTACACCTTC. Protein: CASSFSWGEDGYTF.

The rearrangement links TRBV18 to TRBJ1-1; 7 nucleotides align to TRBD1. CDR3 length equals 15 residues. The V gene end was trimmed by 0 bases and the J gene end by 6 bases; junction bases not matched to a gene: 7. The germline V gene encodes CDR1 KGHSH and CDR2 LQKENI. The CDR3 loop reads CASSPPRGQGAEAFF. In DNA, the CDR3 is TGTGCCAGCTCACCACCGAGGGGGCAGGGTGCTGAAGCTTTCTTT.

This rearrangement joins TRBV7-9 to TRBJ1-1; TRBD1 matches at 10 bases. V shed 5 bases and J 10 bases; nucleotides not matched to a gene: 7. The CDR3 loop spans 13 amino acids. The germline gives CDR1 SEHNR, CDR2 FQNEAQ (reference sequence). The DNA for the CDR3 is TGTGCCAGCAGCGCCGGGACAGGGGATAGAGCTTTCTTT. Its translation is CASSAGTGDRAFF.

This clone turned up a few times. V is TRBV5-6 and J is TRBJ1-2; D ambiguous. V lost 0 bases, J lost 7 bases, and 13 bases lay in between. CDR3 size: 14 residues. Looked up from germline, CDR1 is SGHDT and CDR2 is YYEEEE. CDR3 residues: CASSLEGTPGGYTF. The CDR3 DNA reads TGTGCCAGCAGCTTGGAAGGCACCCCGGGTGGCTACACCTTC.

In regard to this clone: The limits of the CDR3 on the DNA are not certain, so only TCRdb's listed CDR3 is given. The V gene is TRBV9, the J gene TRBJ1-2; the listed D gene, TRBD1, was not tested against the DNA. The CDR3 is 15 residues long, counting both termini. CDR1 is SGDLS and CDR2 is YYNGEE in the germline V gene. CDR3 amino acids: CASSSSDSNFYGYTF.

V and J are TRBV7-2 and TRBJ2-1, with TRBD2 identical over 9 bases. This CDR3 comprises 14 residues. Germline values: CDR1 SGHTA, CDR2 FQGNSA. Losses at the gene ends were 10 bases for V and 2 bases for J; bases not matched to a gene: 6. The CDR3 coding sequence is TGTGCCACCAATGAGCGGGGGGCCTACAATGAGCAGTTCTTC. It codes for CATNERGAYNEQFF.

This sequence joins TRBV11-2 and TRBJ2-3; 11 positions agree with TRBD2. Germline V lookup: CDR1 SGHAT, CDR2 FQNNGV. V lost 4 bases to trimming and J lost 5 bases; unmatched junction nucleotides: 11. The CDR3 runs 17 residues. DNA for the CDR3: TGTGCCAGCAGCTCGGGGAGACTAGCGGGGAAGAAAGATACGCAGTATTTT. Its translation: CASSSGRLAGKKDTQYF.

The V gene is TRBV18, the J gene TRBJ2-3; D gene uncertain. The CDR3 contains 15 residues. The V gene's germline CDR1 is KGHSH and CDR2 LQKENI. Trimming removed 2 bases at V and 0 bases at J, with 9 bases between. CDR3 protein: CASSPYISSTDTQYF. DNA for the CDR3: TGTGCCAGCTCACCATATATATCCAGCACAGATACGCAGTATTTT.